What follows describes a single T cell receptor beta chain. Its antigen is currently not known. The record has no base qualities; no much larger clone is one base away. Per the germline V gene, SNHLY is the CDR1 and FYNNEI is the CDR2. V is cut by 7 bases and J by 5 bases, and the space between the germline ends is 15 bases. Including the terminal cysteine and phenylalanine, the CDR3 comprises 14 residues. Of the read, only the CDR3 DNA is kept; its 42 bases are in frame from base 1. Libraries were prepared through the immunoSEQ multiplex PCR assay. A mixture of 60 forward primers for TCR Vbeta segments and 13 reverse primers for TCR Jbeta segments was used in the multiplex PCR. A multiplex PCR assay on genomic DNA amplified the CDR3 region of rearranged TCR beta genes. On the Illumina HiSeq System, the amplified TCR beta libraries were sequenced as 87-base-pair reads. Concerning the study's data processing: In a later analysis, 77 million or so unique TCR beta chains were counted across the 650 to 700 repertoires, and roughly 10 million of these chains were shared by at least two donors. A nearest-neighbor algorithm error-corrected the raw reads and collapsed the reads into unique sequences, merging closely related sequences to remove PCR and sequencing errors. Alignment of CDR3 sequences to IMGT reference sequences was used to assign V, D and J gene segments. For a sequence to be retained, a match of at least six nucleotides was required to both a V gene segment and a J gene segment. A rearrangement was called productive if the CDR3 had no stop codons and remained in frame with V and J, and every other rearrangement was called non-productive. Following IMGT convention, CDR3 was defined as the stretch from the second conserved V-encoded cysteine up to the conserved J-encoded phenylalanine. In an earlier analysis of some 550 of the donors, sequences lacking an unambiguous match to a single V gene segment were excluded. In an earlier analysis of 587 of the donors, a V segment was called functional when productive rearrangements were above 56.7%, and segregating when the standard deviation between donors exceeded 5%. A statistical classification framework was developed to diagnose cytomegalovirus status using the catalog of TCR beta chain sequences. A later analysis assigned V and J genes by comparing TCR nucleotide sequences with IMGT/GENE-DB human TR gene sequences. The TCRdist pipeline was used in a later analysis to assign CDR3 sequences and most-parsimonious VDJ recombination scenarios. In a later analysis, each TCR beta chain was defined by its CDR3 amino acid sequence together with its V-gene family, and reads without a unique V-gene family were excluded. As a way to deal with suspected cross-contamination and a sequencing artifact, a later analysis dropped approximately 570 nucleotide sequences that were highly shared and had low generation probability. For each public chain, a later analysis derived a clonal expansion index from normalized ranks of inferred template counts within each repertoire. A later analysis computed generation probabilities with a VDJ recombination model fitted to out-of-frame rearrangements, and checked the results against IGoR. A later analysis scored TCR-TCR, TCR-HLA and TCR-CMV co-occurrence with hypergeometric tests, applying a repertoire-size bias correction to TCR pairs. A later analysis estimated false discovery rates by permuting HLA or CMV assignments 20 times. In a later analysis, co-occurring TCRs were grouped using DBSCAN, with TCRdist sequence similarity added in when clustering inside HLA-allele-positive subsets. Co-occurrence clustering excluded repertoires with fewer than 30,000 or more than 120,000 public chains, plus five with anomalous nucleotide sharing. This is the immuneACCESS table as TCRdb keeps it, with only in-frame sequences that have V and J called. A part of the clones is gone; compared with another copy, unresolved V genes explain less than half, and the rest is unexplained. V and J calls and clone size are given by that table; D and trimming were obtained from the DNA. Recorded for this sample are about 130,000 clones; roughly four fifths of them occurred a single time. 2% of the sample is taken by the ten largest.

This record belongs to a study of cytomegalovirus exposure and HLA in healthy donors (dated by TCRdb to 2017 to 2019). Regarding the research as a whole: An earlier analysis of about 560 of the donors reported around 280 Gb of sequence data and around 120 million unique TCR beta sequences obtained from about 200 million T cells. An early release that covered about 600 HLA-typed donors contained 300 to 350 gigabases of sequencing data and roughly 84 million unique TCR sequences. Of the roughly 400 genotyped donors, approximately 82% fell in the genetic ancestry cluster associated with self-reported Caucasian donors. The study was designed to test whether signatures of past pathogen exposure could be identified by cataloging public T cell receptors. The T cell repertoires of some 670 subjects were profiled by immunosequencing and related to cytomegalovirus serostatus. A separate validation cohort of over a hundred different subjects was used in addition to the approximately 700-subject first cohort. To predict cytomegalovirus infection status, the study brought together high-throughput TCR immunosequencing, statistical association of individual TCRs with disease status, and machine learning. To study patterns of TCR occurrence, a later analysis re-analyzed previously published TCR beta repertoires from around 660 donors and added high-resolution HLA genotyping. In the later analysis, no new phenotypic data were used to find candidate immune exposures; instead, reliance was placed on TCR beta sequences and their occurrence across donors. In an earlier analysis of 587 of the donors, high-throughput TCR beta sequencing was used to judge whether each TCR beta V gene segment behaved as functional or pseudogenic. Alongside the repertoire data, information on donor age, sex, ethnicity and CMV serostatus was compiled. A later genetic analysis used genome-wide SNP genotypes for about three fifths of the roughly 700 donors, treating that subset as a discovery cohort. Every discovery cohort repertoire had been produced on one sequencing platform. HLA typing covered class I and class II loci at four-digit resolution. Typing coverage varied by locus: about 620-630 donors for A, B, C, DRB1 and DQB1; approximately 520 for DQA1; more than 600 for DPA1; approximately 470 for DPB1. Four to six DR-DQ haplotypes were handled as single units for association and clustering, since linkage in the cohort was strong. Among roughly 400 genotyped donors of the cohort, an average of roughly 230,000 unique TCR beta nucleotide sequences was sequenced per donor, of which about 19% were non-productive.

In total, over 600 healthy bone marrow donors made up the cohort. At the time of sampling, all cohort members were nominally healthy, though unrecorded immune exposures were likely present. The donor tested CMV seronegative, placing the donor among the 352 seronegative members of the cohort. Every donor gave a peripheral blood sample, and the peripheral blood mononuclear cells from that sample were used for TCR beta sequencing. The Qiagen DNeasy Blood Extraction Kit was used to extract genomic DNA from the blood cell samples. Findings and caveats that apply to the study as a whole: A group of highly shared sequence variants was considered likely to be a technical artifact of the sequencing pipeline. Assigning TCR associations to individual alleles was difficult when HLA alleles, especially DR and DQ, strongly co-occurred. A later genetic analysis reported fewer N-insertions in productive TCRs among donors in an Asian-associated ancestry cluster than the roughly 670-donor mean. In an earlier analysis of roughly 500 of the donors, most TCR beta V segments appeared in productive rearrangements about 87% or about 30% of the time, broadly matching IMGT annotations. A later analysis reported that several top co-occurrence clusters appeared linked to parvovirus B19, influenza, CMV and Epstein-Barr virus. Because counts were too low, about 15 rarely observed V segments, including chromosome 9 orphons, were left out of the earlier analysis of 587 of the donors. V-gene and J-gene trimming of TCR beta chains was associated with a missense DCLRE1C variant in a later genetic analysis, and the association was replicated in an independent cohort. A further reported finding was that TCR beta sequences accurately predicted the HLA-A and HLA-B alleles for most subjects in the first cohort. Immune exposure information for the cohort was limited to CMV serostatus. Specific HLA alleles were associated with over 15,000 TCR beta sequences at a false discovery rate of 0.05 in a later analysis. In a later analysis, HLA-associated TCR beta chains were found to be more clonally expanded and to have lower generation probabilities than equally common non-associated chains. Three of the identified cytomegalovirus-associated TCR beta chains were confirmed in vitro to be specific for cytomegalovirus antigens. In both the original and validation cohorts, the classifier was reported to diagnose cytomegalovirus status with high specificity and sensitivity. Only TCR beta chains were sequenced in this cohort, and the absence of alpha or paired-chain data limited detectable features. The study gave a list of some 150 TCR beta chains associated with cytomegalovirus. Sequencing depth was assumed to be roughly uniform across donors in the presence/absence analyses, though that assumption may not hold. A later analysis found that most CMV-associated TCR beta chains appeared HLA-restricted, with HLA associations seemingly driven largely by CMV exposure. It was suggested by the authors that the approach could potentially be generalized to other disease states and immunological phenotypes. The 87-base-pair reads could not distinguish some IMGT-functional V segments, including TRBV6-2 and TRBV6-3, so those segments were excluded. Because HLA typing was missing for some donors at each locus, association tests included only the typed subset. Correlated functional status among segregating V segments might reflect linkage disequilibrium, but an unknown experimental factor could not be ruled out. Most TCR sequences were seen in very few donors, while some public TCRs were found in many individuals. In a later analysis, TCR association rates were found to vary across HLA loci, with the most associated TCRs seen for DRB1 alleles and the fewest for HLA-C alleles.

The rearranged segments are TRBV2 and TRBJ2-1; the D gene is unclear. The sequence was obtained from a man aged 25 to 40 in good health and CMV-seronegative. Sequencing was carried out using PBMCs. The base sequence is TGTGCCAGCACCGCGGAGAGCTGGGACAATGAGCAGTTCTTC. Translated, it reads CASTAESWDNEQFF.